The table lists the clone carrying this T cell receptor beta chain with a few counts. The antigen is not known. This sample was included in a study of T-cell memory formation after mild COVID-19. The wider study: For the most part, TCR clusters were specific to one donor. Regarding the study as a whole: Cross-reactive memory appears to have joined, as suggested by some responding clones showing up in pre-infection memory. Most CD4+ clones that shrank were in CM and EM, while CD8+ ones turned up in EMRA.

The CDR3 length is 18 residues. Between the trimmed V and J ends, which lost 8 bases and 1 base, there was a span of 21 bases. Looked up from germline, CDR1 is SEHNR and CDR2 is FQNEAQ (reference sequence). TCRdb fed the 5' RACE reads into MiXCR, producing one record per CDR3 protein. The sample records around 82,000 distinct CDR3 sequences, 13% being singletons. The source of this sequence is a man in his late teens or twenties who had mild COVID-19 (a few samples of this study predate the infection). Cell type and time point are not known. The sequencing sample was made of PBMCs or a T cell subset sorted from them (not recorded which). The chain has TRBV7-9 and TRBJ2-6; possibly TRBD1 for D (6 bases). The DNA for the CDR3 is TGTGCCAGCGGCCCAGGGGTAAAGGGGTCTTCTGGGGCCAACGTCCTGACTTTC. This gives the protein CASGPGVKGSSGANVLTF.